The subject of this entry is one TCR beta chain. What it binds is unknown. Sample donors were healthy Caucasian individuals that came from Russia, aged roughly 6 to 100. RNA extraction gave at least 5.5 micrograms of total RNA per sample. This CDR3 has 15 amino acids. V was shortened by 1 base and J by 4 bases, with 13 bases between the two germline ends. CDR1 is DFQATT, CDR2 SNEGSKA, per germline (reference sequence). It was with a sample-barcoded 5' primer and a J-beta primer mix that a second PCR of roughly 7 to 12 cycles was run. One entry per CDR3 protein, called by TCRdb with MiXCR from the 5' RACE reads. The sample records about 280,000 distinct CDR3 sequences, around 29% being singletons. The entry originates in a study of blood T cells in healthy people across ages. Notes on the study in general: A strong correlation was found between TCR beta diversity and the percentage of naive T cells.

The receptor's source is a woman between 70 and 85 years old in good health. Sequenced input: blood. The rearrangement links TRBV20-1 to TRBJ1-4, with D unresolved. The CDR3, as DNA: TGCAGTGCTAGAGCTCAGGACGGATATAATGAAAAACTGTTTTTT. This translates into CSARAQDGYNEKLFF.